Listed here is a single T cell receptor (beta chain). TCRdb redid the calling of the 5' RACE reads with MiXCR, one entry per CDR3 protein. This table has approximately 560,000 distinct CDR3 sequences, about 18% appearing once. The data were obtained in a study of T-cell memory formation after mild COVID-19. The germline V gene encodes CDR1 DFQATT and CDR2 SNEGSKA (reference sequence). The CDR3 is 13 amino acids. V was trimmed by 1 base and J by 2 bases, leaving 6 bases between them. The J gene is TRBJ2-1, the V gene TRBV20-1; D is unresolved. Sequencing input: PBMCs or a T cell subset sorted from them (not recorded which). This clonotype originated in an adult woman who had mild COVID-19 (a few samples of this study predate the infection). Cell type and time point are not known. CDR3 in amino acids: CSARVTTYNEQFF. CDR3 nucleotide sequence: TGCAGTGCTAGAGTAACCACCTACAATGAGCAGTTCTTC.